The sequence of this T cell receptor beta chain was determined in a study of blood T cell repertoires in COVID-19. Repertoires were generated with immunoSEQ multiplex PCR, while TCRdb's copy carries only in-frame clones and drops some. The sample holds 40,000 to 45,000 clones, about nine tenths seen once. Sample: peripheral blood. This clonotype originated in a man aged 45-65 years with active COVID-19.

The CDR3 DNA follows: TGTGCCAGCAGCGTTGGACTACTCCTTGGGGGGGCCAACGTCCTGACTTTC. Residues: CASSVGLLLGGANVLTF. The chain combines TRBV9 with TRBJ2-6, with D possibly matching TRBD2 (6 bases). The CDR3 spans 17 residues. Looked up from germline, CDR1 is SGDLS and CDR2 is YYNGEE. The V gene lost 2 bases and the J gene lost 4 bases, with 16 bases spanning the gap.